This is a list of T cell receptor beta chains from one sample in a study of T cell responses to AZD1222 COVID-19 vaccine. The table came from immunoSEQ multiplex PCR; TCRdb's copy has only in-frame clones and leaves some out. The table records approximately 190,000 clones, around 92% of them present only once. Sequenced material: peripheral blood, taken on day 0 of AZD1222 vaccination. The receptors shown here come from an adult in good health. CDR3s include the opening cysteine and the closing phenylalanine or tryptophan. Fields, in order: clone size, V gene, D gene, J gene, CDR3 protein, CDR3 DNA. D genes are given only for firm matches. Clone sizes are given selectively: once, few, many, or a class where the clone is expanded.

>-|TRBV6-2/TRBV6-3|TRBD1|TRBJ1-1
CASSYRDRGFGSEAFF
TGTGCCAGCAGTTACAGGGACAGGGGGTTCGGATCTGAAGCTTTCTTT
>-|TRBV6-5|-|TRBJ2-1
CASSYSGTGFRNEQFF
TGTGCCAGCAGTTACTCCGGAACAGGGTTTAGGAATGAGCAGTTCTTC
>-|TRBV5-5|-|TRBJ1-3
CASSLEFLAAQNTIYF
TGTGCCAGCAGCTTGGAATTTTTGGCAGCTCAAAACACCATATATTTT
>-|TRBV9|-|TRBJ2-1
CASSVEGRGGDEQFF
TGTGCCAGCAGCGTAGAAGGCAGGGGAGGGGATGAGCAGTTCTTC
>few|TRBV5-8|TRBD1|TRBJ1-4
CASSPGTGGEKLFF
TGTGCCAGCAGCCCCGGGACAGGGGGTGAAAAACTGTTTTTT
>-|TRBV5-1|TRBD1|TRBJ1-3
CASSSQPDRAAGNTIYF
TGCGCCAGCAGCTCGCAACCGGACAGGGCGGCTGGAAACACCATATATTTT
>once|TRBV6-1|TRBD1|TRBJ1-2
CASSEAPTGQRYGYTF
TGTGCCAGCAGTGAAGCGCCGACAGGGCAGAGGTATGGCTACACCTTC
>once|TRBV6-1|-|TRBJ1-2
CASSEAWGIDGYTF
TGTGCCAGCAGTGAAGCGTGGGGGATCGATGGCTACACCTTC
>-|TRBV15|-|TRBJ2-1
CATSRDVGGPINYNEQFF
TGTGCCACCAGCAGAGACGTGGGGGGGCCAATCAACTACAATGAGCAGTTCTTC
>once|TRBV5-5|-|TRBJ1-2
CASSLRDYYGYTF
TGTGCCAGCAGCTTGCGGGATTACTATGGCTACACCTTC
>-|TRBV5-1|-|TRBJ1-2
CASSLGQAGYGYTF
TGCGCCAGCAGCTTGGGGCAGGCGGGCTATGGCTACACCTTC
>once|TRBV5-1|-|TRBJ2-6
CASSYSLDPGANVLTF
TGCGCCAGCAGCTACTCCCTCGACCCTGGGGCCAACGTCCTGACTTTC
>-|TRBV5-1|TRBD1|TRBJ2-1
CASSWGQALNEQFF
TGCGCCAGCAGCTGGGGACAGGCCTTGAATGAGCAGTTCTTC
>-|TRBV6-5|-|TRBJ2-6
CATYGSSGANVLTF
TGTGCCACCTACGGCAGCTCTGGGGCCAACGTCCTGACTTTC
>-|TRBV6-5|TRBD1|TRBJ1-2
CASLLDRGSGYTF
TGTGCCAGCCTCTTGGACAGGGGCAGTGGCTACACCTTC
>-|TRBV19|-|TRBJ1-5
CASSTRDIWNQPQHF
TGTGCCAGTAGTACCCGAGATATCTGGAATCAGCCCCAGCATTTT
>-|TRBV5-5|-|TRBJ1-1
CASSLGRLNTEAFF
TGTGCCAGCAGCTTGGGACGGCTGAACACTGAAGCTTTCTTT
>-|TRBV27|-|TRBJ1-2
CASSQRVTYGYTF
TGTGCCAGCAGCCAAAGGGTAACCTATGGCTACACCTTC
>-|TRBV5-5|-|TRBJ2-1
CASSIQAANEQFF
TGTGCCAGCAGCATTCAGGCGGCCAATGAGCAGTTCTTC
>-|TRBV6-1|-|TRBJ1-5
CASSEAGQSNQPQHF
TGTGCCAGCAGTGAAGCGGGGCAGTCCAATCAGCCCCAGCATTTT
>-|TRBV6-4|-|TRBJ2-7
CASSAGVGPYEQYF
TGTGCCAGCAGTGCGGGTGTTGGGCCCTACGAGCAGTACTTC
>-|TRBV7-9|-|TRBJ1-3
CASSLVSSGNTIYF
TGTGCCAGCAGCTTAGTTTCCTCTGGAAACACCATATATTTT
>-|TRBV3-1/TRBV3-2|-|TRBJ1-1
CASSQVENTEAFF
TGTGCCAGCAGCCAAGTCGAGAACACTGAAGCTTTCTTT
>-|TRBV2|TRBD1|TRBJ1-4
CASREQGINEKLFF
TGTGCCAGCAGGGAACAGGGGATTAATGAAAAACTGTTTTTT
>-|TRBV4-1|TRBD2|TRBJ2-2
CASSQSPGGGTGELFF
TGCGCCAGCAGCCAATCCCCGGGGGGTGGGACCGGGGAGCTGTTTTTT
>-|TRBV5-6|-|TRBJ1-5
CASSPLGQPQHF
TGTGCCAGCAGTCCCCTGGGGCAGCCCCAGCATTTT
>-|TRBV5-5|-|TRBJ1-6
CASSRQAGRTNSPLHF
TGTGCCAGCAGCCGCCAGGCGGGCAGGACGAATTCACCCCTCCACTTT
>-|TRBV28|-|TRBJ1-2
CASSPQWDYGYTF
TGTGCCAGCAGTCCTCAGTGGGACTATGGCTACACCTTC
>-|TRBV20-1|TRBD2|TRBJ2-3
CSARGGDTQYF
TGCAGTGCTAGGGGGGGGGATACGCAGTATTTT
>once|TRBV27|-|TRBJ2-1
CASSLRPYNEQFF
TGTGCCAGCAGTTTAAGGCCCTACAATGAGCAGTTCTTC
>-|TRBV7-9|-|TRBJ2-6
CASSLWDGGSGANVLTF
TGTGCCAGCAGCCTCTGGGACGGGGGATCTGGGGCCAACGTCCTGACTTTC
>-|TRBV18|-|TRBJ1-1
CASSPPVRLIEAFF
TGTGCCAGCTCACCACCCGTCAGACTAATCGAAGCTTTCTTT
>-|TRBV19|-|TRBJ1-1
CASSIDLGASAEAFF
TGTGCCAGTAGTATAGATCTGGGGGCTAGCGCTGAAGCTTTCTTT
>-|TRBV2|-|TRBJ1-1
CASSEGKTFRPGTEAFF
TGTGCCAGCAGTGAAGGCAAAACGTTCAGACCCGGCACTGAAGCTTTCTTT
>-|TRBV7-9|-|TRBJ1-6
CASSSSPSSPLHF
TGTGCCAGCAGCTCCTCCCCGAGTTCACCCCTCCACTTT
>-|TRBV25-1|-|TRBJ2-1
CASSDRRWGWEQFF
TGTGCCAGCAGTGATCGGCGTTGGGGGTGGGAGCAGTTCTTC
>-|TRBV6-5|TRBD1|TRBJ1-6
CASRTQGANSPLHF
TGTGCCAGCAGAACACAGGGGGCGAATTCACCCCTCCACTTT
>-|TRBV9|-|TRBJ1-3
CASSEFGNTIYF
TGTGCCAGCAGCGAATTTGGAAACACCATATATTTT
>few|TRBV10-3|-|TRBJ1-5
CAAWEGRGQPQHF
TGTGCCGCCTGGGAGGGAAGGGGACAGCCCCAGCATTTT
>-|TRBV3-1/TRBV3-2|-|TRBJ1-1
CASSQDPQRTEAFF
TGTGCCAGCAGCCAAGATCCGCAGCGCACTGAAGCTTTCTTT
>-|TRBV15|-|TRBJ1-6
CATSRDGGTNSPLHF
TGTGCCACCAGCAGAGATGGGGGAACAAATTCACCCCTCCACTTT
>-|TRBV5-1|-|TRBJ1-1
CASSLELGNTEAFF
TGCGCCAGCAGCTTGGAGCTGGGGAACACTGAAGCTTTCTTT
>-|TRBV5-6|-|TRBJ1-1
CASSSGERPNAEAFF
TGTGCCAGCAGCTCTGGGGAGAGGCCGAACGCTGAAGCTTTCTTT
>-|TRBV24-1|TRBD1|TRBJ2-2
CATSDPKTGSTGELFF
TGTGCCACCAGTGATCCCAAGACAGGGAGCACCGGGGAGCTGTTTTTT
>-|TRBV7-8|-|TRBJ1-1
CASSPRVGWNTEAFF
TGTGCCAGCAGCCCACGAGTCGGGTGGAACACTGAAGCTTTCTTT
>-|TRBV9|TRBD1|TRBJ2-5
CASSVRGQGQETQYF
TGTGCCAGCAGCGTCCGGGGACAGGGGCAAGAGACCCAGTACTTC
>once|TRBV11-2|TRBD2|TRBJ2-5
CASLAGGETQYF
TGTGCCAGCCTAGCGGGAGGGGAGACCCAGTACTTC